The source of this T cell receptor beta chain is a study of shared clonotypes between healthy human individuals. Study-wide findings and caveats: Among four donors, about 5% of naive CD4 clonotypes were found in common.

Comments on this clone: Its target is not known.

This table comes from immunoSEQ multiplex PCR, and its TCRdb copy is limited to in-frame clones, with some not included. Of over a million clones in the sample, approximately 80% are singletons; the top ten hold 0.55% to 0.7%. The V segment lost 6 bases and the J segment 4 bases; nucleotides outside the gene matches: 8. The CDR3 is made up of 14 amino acids. In germline, CDR1 is MDHEN, CDR2 SYDVKM. The chain combines TRBV28 with TRBJ2-7, with 8 positions matching TRBD2. The sequence came from a young man in good health. Some clones in this sample may be carry-over from other donors' samples. Sample: memory CD4+ T cells from PBMCs. Subset given: CD45RA-negative fraction. The chain's CDR3 is CASSGGASGYEQYF. CDR3 nucleotide sequence: TGTGCCAGCAGCGGGGGGGCTAGCGGTTACGAGCAGTACTTC. The whole variable domain, remainder taken from reference TRBV28 and TRBJ2-7, is DVKVTQSSRYLVKRTGEKVFLECVQDMDHENMFWYRQDPGLGLRLIYFSYDVKMKEKGDIPEGYSVSREKKERFSLILESASTNQTSMYLCASSGGASGYEQYFGPGTRLTVT.